This TCR beta chain was captured in a study of blood T cell repertoires in COVID-19 (dated by TCRdb to the early 2020s). About the study as a whole: Collaborator samples came from the United States, Italy and Spain and covered acute and convalescent phases of COVID-19. The prospective study material was composed of cDNA or gDNA derived from T cells, B-cell-depleted T cells, or PBMCs. Where available, HLA class I and class II types were taken from metadata supplied by the sample provider and were not determined by assay-based typing. A freely available public database, intended as a resource for researchers studying the immune response to SARS-CoV-2, is where the repertoires were released. Samples were obtained from the ongoing ImmuneRACE study (first 160 participants) and from over 1,000 subjects provided by 6 global collaborators. The dataset comprised deeply sampled blood TCRbeta repertoires from subjects exposed to, actively infected with, or recovered from COVID-19. Sample metadata almost always included a de-identified subject ID, COVID-19 status, age in years and sex. The paper's findings and limits, for the study overall: The quantity of clinical and demographic metadata differed by source and by participant and was supplied without curation.

In Seattle, one collaborating source enrolled patients while the infection was active and tracked those patients longitudinally over the course of disease. The collaborating institutions used their own protocols to collect whole blood in K2EDTA tubes. For TCRbeta analysis, collaborator samples were shipped as frozen whole blood, as isolated PBMCs, or as DNA extracted from either sample type. As regards this clone: Its target antigen remains unknown. No much larger clone is present one base from it, and per-base qualities are unavailable.

CDR1 and CDR2 were assigned from the germline V gene as SNHLY and FYNNEI. Unmatched junction bases come to 5, with V trimmed by 3 bases and J by 3 bases. Taken from cysteine to phenylalanine, the CDR3 has 15 residues. Only the CDR3 part of the read is kept: 45 bases, read in frame from the first base. TCRbeta CDR3 regions were amplified from genomic DNA by means of the immunoSEQ Assay, a bias-controlled multiplex PCR. On the authors' methods: Within the assay, amplification of reference gene primers was used to estimate how many nucleated cells each sample contained. Sequence reads were collapsed and filtered to measure the absolute abundance of every unique TCRbeta CDR3 rearrangement. For each sample, productive Simpson clonality was calculated as the square root of Simpson's diversity index across productive rearrangements. TCRdb took this table from immuneACCESS and kept in-frame rearrangements with V and J called. Such tables lack part of the clones; where checked against another copy, unresolved V genes explain under half of the gap, and the rest is unexplained. The V and J calls and clone size are taken from that table; D and trimming were inferred from the DNA. This sample is represented by about 500,000 clones; less than 90% of them were singletons. The top ten hold 7.5% to 9% of the sample.

Material for sequencing was peripheral blood. The rearranged segments are TRBV2 and TRBJ1-5; TRBD1 matches 7 bases in the middle. This clonotype originated in a woman in her fifties or sixties with COVID-19, enrolled during active disease. In nucleotides, the sequence is TGTGCCAGCAGTGACGGGACAGACCTCAATCAGCCCCAGCATTTT. This yields the protein CASSDGTDLNQPQHF.